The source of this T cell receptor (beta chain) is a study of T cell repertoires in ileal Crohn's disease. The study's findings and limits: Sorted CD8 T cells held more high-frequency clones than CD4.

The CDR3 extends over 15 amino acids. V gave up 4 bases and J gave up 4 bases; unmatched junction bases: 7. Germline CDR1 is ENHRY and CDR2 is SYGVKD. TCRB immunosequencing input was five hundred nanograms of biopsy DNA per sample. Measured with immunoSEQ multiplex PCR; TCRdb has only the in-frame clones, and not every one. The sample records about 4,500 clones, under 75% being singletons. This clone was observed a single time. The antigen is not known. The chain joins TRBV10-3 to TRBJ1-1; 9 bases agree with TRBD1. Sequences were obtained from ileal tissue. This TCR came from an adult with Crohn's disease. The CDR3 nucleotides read TGTGCCATCAGTGTTGGACAGGGGAAAGGCACTGAAGCTTTCTTT. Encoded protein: CAISVGQGKGTEAFF.